Below are 3 T cell receptor beta chains sequenced from a single sample in a study of T cells after posttransplantation cyclophosphamide. Treatment was busulfan-fludarabine conditioning, a marrow graft, and cyclophosphamide on days +3 and +4. Here immunoSEQ multiplex PCR was the method, and the copy in TCRdb shows in-frame clones only, minus some. Observed in the sample are some 16,000 clones, none of them singletons. The material sequenced was PBMCs, taken after allogeneic stem cell transplant with posttransplant cyclophosphamide. These receptors were obtained from a female patient under 45 who received an allogeneic stem cell transplant from a related donor, was CMV-positive, and had no GVHD. The T cells may partly be graft donor cells.

This clone was seen repeatedly, ten times or more. V usage is TRBV15 and J usage is TRBJ1-1, with D possibly being TRBD1 (5 bases). Germline CDR1 LNHNV, CDR2 YYDKDF (reference sequence). V dropped 4 bases and J dropped 1 base, with 7 bases sitting between them. This CDR3 has 13 residues. CDR3 DNA: TGTGCCACCAGCATCACAGGGAACACTGAAGCTTTCTTT. This encodes CATSITGNTEAFF. Based on the CDR3 plus reference TRBV15 and TRBJ1-1, the full variable domain is DAMVIQNPRYQVTQFGKPVTLSCSQTLNHNVMYWYQQKSSQAPKLLFHYYDKDFNNEADTPDNFQSRRPNTSFCFLDIRSPGLGDTAMYLCATSITGNTEAFFGQGTRLTVV.

There are many counts of this clone. V and J are TRBV27 and TRBJ2-7; the match to TRBD2 covers 13 bases. Per the germline V gene, CDR1 is MNHEY and CDR2 is SMNVEV (reference sequence). The CDR3 is 16 amino acids. V lost 3 bases to trimming and J lost 3 bases; unmatched junction nucleotides: 5. The CDR3: CASSLNGLAGDYEQYF. CDR3 sequence (DNA): TGTGCCAGCAGTTTGAATGGACTAGCGGGAGACTACGAGCAGTACTTC.

This clone was seen many times. V and J are TRBV5-1 and TRBJ2-3, with TRBD1 as a possible D gene (6 bases). This CDR3 has 17 residues. Trimming shortened V by 7 bases and J by 4 bases, and 25 bases separated the two germline ends. The germline gives CDR1 SGHRS, CDR2 YFSETQ. Here the CDR3 reads CASASLQGNGWADTQYF. The CDR3 DNA reads as TGCGCCAGCGCATCCCTACAGGGAAATGGGTGGGCAGATACGCAGTATTTT.